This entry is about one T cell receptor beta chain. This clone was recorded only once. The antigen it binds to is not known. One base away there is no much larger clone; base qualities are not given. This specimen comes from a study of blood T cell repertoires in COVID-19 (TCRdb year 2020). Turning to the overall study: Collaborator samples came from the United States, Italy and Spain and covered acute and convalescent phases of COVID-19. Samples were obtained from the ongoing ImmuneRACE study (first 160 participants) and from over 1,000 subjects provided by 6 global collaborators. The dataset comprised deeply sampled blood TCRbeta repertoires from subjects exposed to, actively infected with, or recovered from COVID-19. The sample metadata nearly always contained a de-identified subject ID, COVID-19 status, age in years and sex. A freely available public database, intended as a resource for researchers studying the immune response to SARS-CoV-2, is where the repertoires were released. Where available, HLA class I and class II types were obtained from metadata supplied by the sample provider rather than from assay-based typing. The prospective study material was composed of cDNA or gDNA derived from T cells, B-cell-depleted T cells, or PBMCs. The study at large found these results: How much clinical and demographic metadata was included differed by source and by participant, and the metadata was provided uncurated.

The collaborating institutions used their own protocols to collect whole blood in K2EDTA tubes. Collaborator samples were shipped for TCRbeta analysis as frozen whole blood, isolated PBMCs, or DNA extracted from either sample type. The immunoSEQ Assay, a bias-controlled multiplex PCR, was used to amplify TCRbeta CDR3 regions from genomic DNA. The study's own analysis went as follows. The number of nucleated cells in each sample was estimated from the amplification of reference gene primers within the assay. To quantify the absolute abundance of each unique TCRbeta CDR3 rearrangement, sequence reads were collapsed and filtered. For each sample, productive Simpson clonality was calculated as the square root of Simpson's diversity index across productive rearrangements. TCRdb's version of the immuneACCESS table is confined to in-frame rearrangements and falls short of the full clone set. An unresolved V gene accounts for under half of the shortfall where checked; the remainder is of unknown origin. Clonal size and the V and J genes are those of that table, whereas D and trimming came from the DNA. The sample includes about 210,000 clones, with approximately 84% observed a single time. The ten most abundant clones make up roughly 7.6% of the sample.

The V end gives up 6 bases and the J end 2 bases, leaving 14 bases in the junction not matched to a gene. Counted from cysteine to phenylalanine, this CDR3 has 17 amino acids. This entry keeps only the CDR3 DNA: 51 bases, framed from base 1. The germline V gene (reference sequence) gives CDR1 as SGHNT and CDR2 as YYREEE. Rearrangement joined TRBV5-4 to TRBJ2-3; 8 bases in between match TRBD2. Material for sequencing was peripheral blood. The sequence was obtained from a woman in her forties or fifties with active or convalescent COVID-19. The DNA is TGTGCCAGCACCCAACTTTTGGGCGGGGGGACCACAGATACGCAGTATTTT. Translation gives CASTQLLGGGTTDTQYF.